One sample yielded the 12 T cell receptor beta chains listed below, sequenced in a study of identical twins. MiXCR, applied by TCRdb to the 5' RACE reads, yields one record per CDR3 protein. In the table there are nearly 250,000 distinct CDR3 sequences, 5.5% to 8% of which are singletons. The data were also submitted as part of a second study, on yellow fever vaccine responses in identical twins.

What was sequenced was memory (CD45RO+) T cells sorted from blood. Receptors originate from a young woman in good health.

The table lists this clonotype with a few counts. In DNA, the CDR3 is TGTGCCAGCAGTGCTCGACAGCGATTGGCTGAAGCTTTCTTT. Its protein is CASSARQRLAEAFF. The chain links TRBV2 to TRBJ1-1, with D perhaps TRBD1 (5 bases). Trimming removed 4 bases at V and 6 bases at J, with 15 bases between. The CDR3 extends over 14 amino acids. The germline gives CDR1 SNHLY, CDR2 FYNNEI.

This clonotype was found a few times. The V gene is TRBV6-1, the J gene TRBJ2-7, with D tentatively TRBD2 (6 bases). Germline-derived CDR1 and CDR2 are MNHNS and SASEGT. Trimming cost V 5 bases and J 6 bases, with 17 bases left between them. The CDR3 sequence is 14 residues long. The CDR3 nucleotides are TGTGCCAGCAGTCCTGGGGGGACCAAAGGCGAGCAGTACGTC. It yields the protein CASSPGGTKGEQYV.

This clonotype was seen a handful of times. This sequence joins TRBV18 and TRBJ2-7; TRBD2 matches 8 bases. J lost 7 bases, V lost 4 bases, and 12 bases had no gene match. This CDR3 comprises 15 residues. Germline-derived CDR1 and CDR2 are KGHSH and LQKENI. Here the CDR3 DNA reads TGTGCCAGCTCACAGCGGACTAGCCCTGTGGGAGAGCAGTACTTC. It translates to CASSQRTSPVGEQYF.

This clonotype was seen only a few times. V is TRBV20-1 and J is TRBJ2-5, with 13 positions matching TRBD2. Trimming cost V 5 bases and J 4 bases; bases outside gene matches: 10. There are 16 residues in the CDR3. Germline CDR1 DFQATT, CDR2 SNEGSKA (reference sequence). CDR3 sequence (DNA): TGCAGTGCTCCGGGGACTAGCGGGAAGAGTCGAGAGACCCAGTACTTC. As protein: CSAPGTSGKSRETQYF.

This clonotype was seen more than once but under ten times. The chain carries TRBV20-1 and TRBJ2-3; D might be TRBD1 (5 bases). The CDR3 spans 12 residues. Germline CDR1 and CDR2: DFQATT and SNEGSKA (reference sequence). V was clipped by 0 bases and J by 6 bases, with 7 bases between them. The CDR3 sequence is CSARDHRDTQYF. CDR3 DNA: TGCAGTGCTAGAGACCACAGGGATACGCAGTATTTT.

This clonotype was observed many times. V gene TRBV7-7 combines with J gene TRBJ2-5; the D gene is possibly TRBD2 (5 bases). With 0 bases removed from V and 3 bases from J, the gap between germline ends came to 5 bases. The V gene's germline CDR1 is SSHAT and CDR2 FNYEAQ (reference sequence). This CDR3 region has 13 residues. The CDR3 reads CASSLAGKETQYF. The CDR3 DNA is TGTGCCAGCAGCTTAGCCGGGAAAGAGACCCAGTACTTC.

This clonotype occurred many times. V is TRBV12-3 or TRBV12-4 and J is TRBJ2-5, with D unclear. The ends were cut back, 2 bases at V and 2 bases at J, with 6 bases in the middle. The CDR3 sequence is 13 residues long. The CDR3 spells CASSLLLQETQYF. CDR3 DNA sequence: TGTGCCAGCAGTTTACTGTTGCAAGAGACCCAGTACTTC.

This chain connects TRBV11-3 to TRBJ2-1, with D maybe TRBD2 (5 bases). The CDR3 extends over 13 amino acids. Trimming removed 5 bases at V and 9 bases at J, with 14 bases between. Germline CDR1 is SGHNT and CDR2 is YENEEA. The CDR3 region has the DNA TGTGCCAGCAGCGGCGAGGTAGGAGGTGAGCAGTTCTTC. This encodes CASSGEVGGEQFF.

The V and J genes are TRBV28 and TRBJ1-3; a weak D match, TRBD1 (6 bases). Germline loops: CDR1 MDHEN, CDR2 SYDVKM. This CDR3 region has 16 residues. Trimming removed 5 bases from V and 0 bases from J, with 14 bases in between. CDR3 sequence: CASSPGQRTSGNTIYF. The CDR3 DNA reads as TGTGCCAGCAGTCCCGGACAGCGGACCTCTGGAAACACCATATATTTT.

The chain links TRBV29-1 to TRBJ1-4, with no clear D. The germline gives CDR1 SQVTM, CDR2 ANQGSEA. The V gene lost 4 bases and the J gene lost 6 bases, with 9 bases spanning the gap. This CDR3 is built from 12 residues. The CDR3 sequence is CSVGSTDEKLFF. Here the CDR3 DNA reads TGCAGCGTTGGCAGTACAGATGAAAAACTGTTTTTT.

The chain uses TRBV5-4 and TRBJ1-2; D not resolved. Germline CDR1 is SGHNT and CDR2 is YYREEE (reference sequence). The CDR3 is made up of 13 amino acids. Trimming removed 0 bases from V and 8 bases from J, with 11 bases in between. The CDR3 DNA reads as TGTGCCAGCAGCTTGGTCCCCGTTAGGGGCTACACCTTC. As protein: CASSLVPVRGYTF.

This clonotype was observed at least ten times. Written as DNA, the CDR3 is TGTGCCAGCAGTTTAGGAAACAGGGGCGAGCAGTACGTC. It is translated as CASSLGNRGEQYV. This chain uses TRBV12-3 or TRBV12-4 with TRBJ2-7; 7 bases align to TRBD1. This CDR3 is 13 amino acids long. Unmatched junction bases numbered 3, after V lost 1 base and J lost 6 bases.